This TCR beta chain is from a study of T cells after yellow fever vaccination. Study context: It was SMART-Seq v4 Ultra Low Input that prepared the fractions with low cell numbers.

Each CDR3 protein is one row after TCRdb ran MiXCR on the 5' RACE reads. Of about 370,000 distinct CDR3 sequences in the sample, 9.5% to 13% are singletons; the top ten hold around 18%. As concerns this clonotype: Its antigen is unidentified.

The study's findings and limits: Reappearing after the booster were most of the clones from primary vaccination (about 96% CD4, 85% to 90% CD8). Researchers cautioned that FACS-sorted repertoires could harbor abundant clonotypes contaminating from the bulk population. It was the secondary response that reached its peak faster, day 5 versus 15, but it was weaker.

V dropped 3 bases and J dropped 3 bases, with 15 bases sitting between them. Germline CDR1 KGHSH, CDR2 LQKENI. The CDR3 loop spans 16 amino acids. The rearrangement joins TRBV18 to TRBJ1-5; perhaps TRBD1 as D (6 bases). Specimen: PBMCs, collected on the day of the first yellow fever vaccination. This sequence originates from a man between 18 and 29 years old who received the YFV17D yellow fever vaccine. The CDR3 bases are TGTGCCAGCTCACCGACAGACAGGAGAGACAATCAGCCCCAGCATTTT. Amino acid sequence: CASSPTDRRDNQPQHF.